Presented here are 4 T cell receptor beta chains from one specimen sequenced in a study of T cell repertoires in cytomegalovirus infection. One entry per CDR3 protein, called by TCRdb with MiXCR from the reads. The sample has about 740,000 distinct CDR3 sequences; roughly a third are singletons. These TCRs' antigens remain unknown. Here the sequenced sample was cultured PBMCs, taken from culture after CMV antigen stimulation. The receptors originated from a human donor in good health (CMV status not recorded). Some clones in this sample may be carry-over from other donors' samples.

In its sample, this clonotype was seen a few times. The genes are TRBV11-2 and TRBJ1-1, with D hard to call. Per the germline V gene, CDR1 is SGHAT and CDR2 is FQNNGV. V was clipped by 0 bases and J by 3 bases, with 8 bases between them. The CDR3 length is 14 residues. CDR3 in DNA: TGTGCCAGCAGCTTAGAGGTGAGATACACTGAAGCTTTCTTT. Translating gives CASSLEVRYTEAFF.

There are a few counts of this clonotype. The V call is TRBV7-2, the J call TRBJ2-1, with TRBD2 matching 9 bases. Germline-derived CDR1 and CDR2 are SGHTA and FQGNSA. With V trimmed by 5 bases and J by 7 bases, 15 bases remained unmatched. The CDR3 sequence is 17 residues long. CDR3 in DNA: TGTGCCAGCAGCGCCCAGTTAGCGGGGGCCCCCGCTAATGAGCAGTTCTTC. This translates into CASSAQLAGAPANEQFF.

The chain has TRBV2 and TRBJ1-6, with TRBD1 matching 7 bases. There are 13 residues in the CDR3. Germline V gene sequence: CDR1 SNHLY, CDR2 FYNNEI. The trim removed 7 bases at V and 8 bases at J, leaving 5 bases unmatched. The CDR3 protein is CASTMDRYSPLHF. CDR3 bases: TGTGCCAGCACAATGGACAGGTATTCACCCCTCCACTTT.

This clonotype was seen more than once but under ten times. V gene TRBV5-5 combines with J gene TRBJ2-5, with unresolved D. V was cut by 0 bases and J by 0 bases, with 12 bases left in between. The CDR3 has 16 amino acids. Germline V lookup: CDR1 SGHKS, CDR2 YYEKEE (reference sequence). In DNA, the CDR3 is TGTGCCAGCAGCTTGGCTTCTAGATGGTACCAAGAGACCCAGTACTTC. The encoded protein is CASSLASRWYQETQYF. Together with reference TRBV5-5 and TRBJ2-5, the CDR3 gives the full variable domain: DAGVTQSPTHLIKTRGQQVTLRCSPISGHKSVSWYQQVLGQGPQFIFQYYEKEERGRGNFPDRFSARQFPNYSSELNVNALLLGDSALYLCASSLASRWYQETQYFGPGTRLLVL.